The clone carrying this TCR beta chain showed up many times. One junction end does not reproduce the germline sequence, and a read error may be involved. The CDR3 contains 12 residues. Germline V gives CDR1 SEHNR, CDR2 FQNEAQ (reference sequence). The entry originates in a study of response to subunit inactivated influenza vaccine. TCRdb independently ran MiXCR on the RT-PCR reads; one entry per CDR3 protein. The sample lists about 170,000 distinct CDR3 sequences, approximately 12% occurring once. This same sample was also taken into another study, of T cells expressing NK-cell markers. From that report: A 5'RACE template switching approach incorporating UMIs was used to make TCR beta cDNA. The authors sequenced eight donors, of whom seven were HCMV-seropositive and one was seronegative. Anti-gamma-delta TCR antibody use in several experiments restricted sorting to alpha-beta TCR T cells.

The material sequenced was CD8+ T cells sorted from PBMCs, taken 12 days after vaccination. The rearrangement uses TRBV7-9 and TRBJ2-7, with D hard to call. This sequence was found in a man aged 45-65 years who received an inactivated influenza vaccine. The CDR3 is CASSLASRPENF. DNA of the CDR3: TGTGCCAGCAGCTTAGCGTCGCGCCCCGAGAACTTC. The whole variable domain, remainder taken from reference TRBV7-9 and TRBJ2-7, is DTGVSQNPRHKITKRGQNVTFRCDPISEHNRLYWYRQTLGQGPEFLTYFQNEAQLEKSRLLSDRFSAERPKGSFSTLEIQRTEQGDSAMYLCASSLASRPENFGPGTRLTVT.